This T cell receptor (beta chain) stems from a study of T-cell reconstitution after alpha-beta-depleted transplantation in children. Findings and caveats of the study: Several hundred expanded graft clones reportedly supplied alpha-beta T cells about two months after transplant. Certain patients had high TCRbeta diversity at day 60, and it came from recipient T cells and thymic progenitors that survived. Among T cells one year after transplant, newly produced cells accounted for most counts and diversity.

Trimming pared 3 bases from V and 2 bases from J, leaving 10 bases between. This CDR3 is built from 13 residues. Looked up from germline, CDR1 is SQVTM and CDR2 is ANQGSEA. A note on this clonotype: Its antigen remains unidentified.

Unique molecular identifiers were used in preparing the TCRbeta library. TCRdb passed the PCR reads through MiXCR, listing each CDR3 protein once. The sample has fewer than 550,000 distinct CDR3 sequences; roughly an eighth are singletons. The genes are TRBV29-1 and TRBJ1-2; D not certain. This receptor was taken from a female patient between 2 and 10 years old who had a stem cell transplant for aplastic anemia, so the T cells may come from the graft donor. Here the sequenced sample was PBMCs, mostly from graft donor cells, taken 180 days after TCRalphabeta/CD19-depleted stem cell transplant. In nucleotides, the CDR3 is TGCAGCGTTGATTTGGCTCTAAACTATGGCTACACCTTC. It yields the protein CSVDLALNYGYTF. Complete variable domain (other parts from reference TRBV29-1 and TRBJ1-2): SAVISQKPSRDICQRGTSLTIQCQVDSQVTMMFWYRQQPGQSLTLIATANQGSEATYESGFVIDKFPISRPNLTFSTLTVSNMSPEDSSIYLCSVDLALNYGYTFGSGTRLTVV.